This T cell receptor (beta chain) derives from a study of blood T cells in healthy people across ages. General observations from the study: PBMCs were not sorted, which prevented a conclusive comparison of naive versus antigen-experienced cells.

Ranging in age from about 6 to 90, the donors were healthy Caucasian individuals from Russia. The CDR3 spans 13 residues. Germline V lookup: CDR1 SNHLY, CDR2 FYNNEI. The V segment lost 7 bases and the J segment 11 bases; nucleotides outside the gene matches: 11. Next came a second PCR, run for roughly 6 to 11 cycles, which used a sample-barcoded 5' primer along with a J-beta primer mix. TCRdb recomputed calls from the 5' RACE reads with MiXCR, one row per CDR3 protein. The sample records about a million distinct CDR3 sequences, approximately 50% being singletons. On this clonotype itself: Its antigen remains unknown.

The TCR originated in a woman aged 55-70 years in good health. The sample comprised blood. The chain employs TRBV2 and TRBJ2-5, with 9 bases fitting TRBD2. The CDR3 spells CASKVTSGYAQYF. The CDR3 nucleotides are TGTGCCAGCAAGGTGACTAGCGGCTACGCGCAGTACTTC.